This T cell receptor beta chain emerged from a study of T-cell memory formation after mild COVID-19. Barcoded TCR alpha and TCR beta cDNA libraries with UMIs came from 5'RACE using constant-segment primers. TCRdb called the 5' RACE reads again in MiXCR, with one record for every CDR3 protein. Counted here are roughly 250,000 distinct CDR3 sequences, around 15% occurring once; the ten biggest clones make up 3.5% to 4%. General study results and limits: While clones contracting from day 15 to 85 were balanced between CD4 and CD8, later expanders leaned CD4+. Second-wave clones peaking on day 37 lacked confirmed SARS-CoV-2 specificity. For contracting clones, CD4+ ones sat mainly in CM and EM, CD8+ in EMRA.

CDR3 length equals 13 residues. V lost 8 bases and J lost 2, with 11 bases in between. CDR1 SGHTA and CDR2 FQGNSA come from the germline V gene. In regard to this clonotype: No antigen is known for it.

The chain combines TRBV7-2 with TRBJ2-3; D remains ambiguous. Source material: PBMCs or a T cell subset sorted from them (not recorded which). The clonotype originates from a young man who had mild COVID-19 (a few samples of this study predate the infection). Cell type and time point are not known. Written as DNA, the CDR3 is TGTGCCAGCGGCCAAGAAAACACAGATACGCAGTATTTT. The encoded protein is CASGQENTDTQYF.